What follows describes a single TCR beta chain. The DNA is left out, because the CDR3 cannot be placed on it with certainty; the CDR3 is given as TCRdb lists it. This entry is derived from a study of blood T cell repertoires in COVID-19. Background on the study: Material from acute and convalescent COVID-19 was sourced from the United States, Italy and Spain. Nucleic acid was either cDNA or gDNA, and it came from T cells, B-cell-depleted T cells, or PBMCs.

The CDR3 spans 19 amino acids, including both terminal residues. The germline V gene encodes CDR1 GTSNPN and CDR2 SVGIG (reference sequence). Original analysis: Estimation of nucleated cell counts relied on the amplification of reference gene primers. Method: immunoSEQ multiplex PCR; TCRdb's copy keeps in-frame clones and lacks some. That table furnishes V, J and clone size, whereas the DNA furnished D and trimming. The profile shows 95,000 to 120,000 clones, roughly 84% of them singletons. Source material: peripheral blood. The chain recombines TRBV30 with TRBJ2-2; TRBD1, the table's D call, was not compared with the DNA. This sequence originates from a man aged 40-50 years with acute or convalescent COVID-19. The CDR3 spells CAWSVSDRGRYVRFGELFF.